This record looks at one TCR beta chain sequence and its context. This record comes from a study of T cell changes during pregnancy in multiple sclerosis. Some clones are missing from TCRdb's copy, which holds only in-frame ones; the method was immunoSEQ multiplex PCR. The table includes over 45,000 clones, approximately 86% detected once. This receptor was taken from a female donor with multiple sclerosis, enrolled in a pregnancy study. The source material was CD4+ T cells from peripheral blood mononuclear cells, sampled in the third trimester of pregnancy.

The CDR3 here is CASSSVSGNTIYF. CDR3 in DNA: TGTGCCAGCAGCTCAGTCTCTGGAAACACCATATATTTT. The rearrangement links TRBV7-2 to TRBJ1-3; D gene ambiguous. The V end was cut by 4 bases, the J end by 0 bases, with 4 bases between. Germline V gene data show CDR1 as SGHTA and CDR2 as FQGNSA. The CDR3 is 13 residues long. The full variable domain, with the rest looked up from reference TRBV7-2 and TRBJ1-3, is GAGVSQSPSNKVTEKGKDVELRCDPISGHTALYWYRQSLGQGLEFLIYFQGNSAPDKSGLPSDRFSAERTGGSVSTLTIQRTQQEDSAVYLCASSSVSGNTIYFGEGSWLTVV.